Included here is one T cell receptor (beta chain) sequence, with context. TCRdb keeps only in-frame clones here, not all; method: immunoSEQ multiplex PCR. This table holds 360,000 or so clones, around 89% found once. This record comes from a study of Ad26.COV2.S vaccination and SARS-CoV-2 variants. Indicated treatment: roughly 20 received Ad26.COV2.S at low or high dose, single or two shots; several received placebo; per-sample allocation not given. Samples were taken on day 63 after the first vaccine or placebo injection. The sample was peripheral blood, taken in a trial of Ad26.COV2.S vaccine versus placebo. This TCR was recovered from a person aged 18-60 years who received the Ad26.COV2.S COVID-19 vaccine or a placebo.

CDR3 in DNA: TGCGCCAGCAGCTTGGTTAGCGGGAGCTACGAGCAGTACTTC. It yields the protein CASSLVSGSYEQYF. The V gene is TRBV5-1, the J gene TRBJ2-7; 9 positions match TRBD2. The germline V gene has CDR1 SGHRS and CDR2 YFSETQ. There are 14 residues in the CDR3. With 0 bases clipped from V and 3 bases from J, the junction kept 1 base outside the gene matches. Looking up the rest from reference TRBV5-1 and TRBJ2-7 gives the full variable domain: KAGVTQTPRYLIKTRGQQVTLSCSPISGHRSVSWYQQTPGQGLQFLFEYFSETQRNKGNFPGRFSGRQFSNSRSEMNVSTLELGDSALYLCASSLVSGSYEQYFGPGTRLTVT.